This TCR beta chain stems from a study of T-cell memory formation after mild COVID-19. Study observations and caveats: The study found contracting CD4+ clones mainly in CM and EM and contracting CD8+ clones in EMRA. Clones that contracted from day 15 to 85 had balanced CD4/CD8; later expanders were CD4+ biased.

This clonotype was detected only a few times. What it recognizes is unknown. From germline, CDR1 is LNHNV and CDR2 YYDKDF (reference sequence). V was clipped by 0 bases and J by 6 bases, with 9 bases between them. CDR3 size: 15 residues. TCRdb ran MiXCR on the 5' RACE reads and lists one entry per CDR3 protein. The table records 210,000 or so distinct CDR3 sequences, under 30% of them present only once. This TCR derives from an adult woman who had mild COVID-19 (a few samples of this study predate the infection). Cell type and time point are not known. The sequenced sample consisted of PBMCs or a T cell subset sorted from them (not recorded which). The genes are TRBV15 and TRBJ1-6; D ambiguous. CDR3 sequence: CATSREVLANSPLHF. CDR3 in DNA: TGTGCCACCAGCAGAGAGGTGTTAGCTAATTCACCCCTCCACTTT.